Below are 14 T cell receptor beta chains sequenced from a single sample in a study of T cell responses to AZD1222 COVID-19 vaccine. Profiling relied on immunoSEQ multiplex PCR, and the TCRdb table lists in-frame clones only, not all of them. The sample shows about 110,000 clones, 88% of them seen only once. This specimen consisted of peripheral blood, obtained on day 0 of MenACWY control vaccination. These receptor sequences come from an adult in good health.

The chain recombines TRBV27 with TRBJ1-1; D remains ambiguous. Deletions cut 4 bases from V and 4 bases from J, with 19 bases between. Germline-derived CDR1 and CDR2 are MNHEY and SMNVEV (reference sequence). The CDR3 sequence is 16 residues long. CDR3 residues: CASSSRRGRVGTEAFF. The DNA of the CDR3 is TGTGCCAGCAGTTCGCGCCGGGGTAGGGTAGGCACTGAAGCTTTCTTT.

CDR3 nucleotides: TGTGCCAGCATTCTCCAGGGTGGAGGTCAGCCCCAGCATTTT. Its protein product is CASILQGGGQPQHF. V is TRBV6-5 and J is TRBJ1-5; D might be TRBD1 (5 bases). This CDR3 comprises 14 residues. The V end lost 7 bases, the J end lost 6 bases, and 16 bases lay between the germline ends. Germline V gene data show CDR1 as MNHEY and CDR2 as SVGAGI.

V and J are TRBV7-2 and TRBJ1-6, with 8 bases aligning to TRBD1. The V segment lost 5 bases and the J segment 8 bases; nucleotides outside the gene matches: 8. Germline V CDR1 and CDR2: SGHTA, FQGNSA. The CDR3 contains 15 residues. Here the CDR3 reads CASSIQTGVDSPLHF. In nucleotides, the CDR3 is TGTGCCAGCAGCATACAGACAGGGGTTGATTCACCCCTCCACTTT.

The chain carries TRBV19 and TRBJ1-1, with D possibly matching TRBD1 (6 bases). The CDR3 runs to 13 residues. Trimming took 5 bases from V and 4 from J, leaving 11 bases between them. CDR1 is LNHDA and CDR2 is SQIVND in the germline V gene (reference sequence). CDR3 DNA sequence: TGTGCCAGTAGTCGCAGGGGTCTCACTGAAGCTTTCTTT. This translates into CASSRRGLTEAFF.

The rearrangement links TRBV28 to TRBJ1-4; the D is unclear. The CDR3 covers 14 residues. Trimming shortened V by 4 bases and J by 8 bases, and 14 bases separated the two germline ends. Germline loops: CDR1 MDHEN, CDR2 SYDVKM. The CDR3 DNA is TGTGCCAGCAGTTCGACCGGGCCGAACGAAAAACTGTTTTTT. The encoded protein is CASSSTGPNEKLFF. The whole variable domain, remainder taken from reference TRBV28 and TRBJ1-4, is DVKVTQSSRYLVKRTGEKVFLECVQDMDHENMFWYRQDPGLGLRLIYFSYDVKMKEKGDIPEGYSVSREKKERFSLILESASTNQTSMYLCASSSTGPNEKLFFGSGTQLSVL.

The rearrangement joins TRBV6-6 to TRBJ2-1; D gene uncertain. V lost 5 bases, J lost 15 bases, and 14 bases lay in between. Looked up from germline, CDR1 is MNHNY and CDR2 is SVGAGI (reference sequence). This CDR3 region has 11 residues. The CDR3 nucleotides are TGTGCCAGCAGTGTTCAGCGTCACCCGTTCTTC. Residues: CASSVQRHPFF.

The chain couples TRBV19 to TRBJ2-1, with 8 bases identical to TRBD1. Trimming at V came to 5 bases and at J to 4 bases, leaving 4 bases not matched to a gene. The germline gives CDR1 LNHDA, CDR2 SQIVND (reference sequence). The CDR3 extends over 14 amino acids. CDR3 sequence: CASSSRQGYNEQFF. The CDR3 DNA follows: TGTGCCAGTAGTTCCCGACAGGGGTACAATGAGCAGTTCTTC. The full variable domain, rest sourced from reference TRBV19 and TRBJ2-1, is DGGITQSPKYLFRKEGQNVTLSCEQNLNHDAMYWYRQDPGQGLRLIYYSQIVNDFQKGDIAEGYSVSREKKESFPLTVTSAQKNPTAFYLCASSSRQGYNEQFFGPGTRLTVL.

The chain couples TRBV19 to TRBJ1-1; the match to TRBD1 covers 7 bases. The CDR3 totals 18 residues. V lost 4 bases and J lost 1; bases outside the gene matches: 15. Germline lookup yields CDR1 LNHDA and CDR2 SQIVND (reference sequence). The CDR3 DNA follows: TGTGCCAGTAGTAACCGAAACTTGCGGGACAGAACGAACACTGAAGCTTTCTTT. Its protein is CASSNRNLRDRTNTEAFF.

Points on this clone: Other DNA sequences in the same sample also yield this CDR3. The DNA for the CDR3 is TGCGCCAGCAGTGAGTCGGGACACCGGAATCAGCCCCAGCATTTT. Protein product: CASSESGHRNQPQHF. The chain links TRBV10-2 to TRBJ1-5, with D possibly TRBD1 on 6 matching bases. Trimming took 0 bases from V and 4 from J, leaving 10 bases between them. The germline V gene has CDR1 WSHSY and CDR2 SAAADI. The CDR3 contains 15 residues.

The sample holds one count of this clone. J is TRBJ2-2 and V is TRBV10-3; TRBD2 matches at 10 bases. The ends lost 0 bases at V and 6 bases at J; junction bases unmatched: 7. Per germline, CDR1 ENHRY and CDR2 SYGVKD. This CDR3 region has 17 residues. CDR3 DNA: TGTGCCATCAGTGAGTCACTTGGGCTAGCGGGAGCCGGGGAGCTGTTTTTT. The encoded protein is CAISESLGLAGAGELFF.

The chain has TRBV12-5 and TRBJ2-3; D call uncertain. The V gene lost 4 bases and the J gene lost 4 bases, with 9 bases spanning the gap. The CDR3 covers 13 residues. Germline CDR1 is LGHNT and CDR2 is FRNRAP. DNA for the CDR3: TGTGCTAGTGGTTCAAGTTTGGCAGATACGCAGTATTTT. It is translated as CASGSSLADTQYF.

The V and J genes are TRBV4-2 and TRBJ1-4, with a weak D call TRBD1 (5 bases). The CDR3 loop spans 15 amino acids. Germline CDR1 is LGHNA and CDR2 is YNFKEQ. Deletions cut 0 bases from V and 8 bases from J, with 13 bases between. CDR3 amino acids: CASSQDMRTPEKLFF. As DNA, the CDR3 is TGTGCCAGCAGCCAAGACATGAGGACACCAGAAAAACTGTTTTTT.

The chain couples TRBV19 to TRBJ1-1; no clear D gene. CDR1 LNHDA and CDR2 SQIVND come from the germline V gene (reference sequence). This CDR3 spans 12 amino acids. V gave up 4 bases and J gave up 11 bases, with 14 bases separating them. Here the CDR3 reads CASSTEEKRAFF. CDR3 nucleotides: TGTGCCAGTAGTACTGAGGAGAAGAGGGCTTTCTTT.

This clone was found once. In DNA form, the CDR3 reads TGTGCCAGCAGTTACTCAGGTTCTGGGGGAGAGCAGTACTTC. The encoded protein is CASSYSGSGGEQYF. V gene TRBV6-6 combines with J gene TRBJ2-7, with D perhaps matching TRBD1 or TRBD2 (5 bases each). Trimming removed 0 bases from V and 7 bases from J, with 13 bases in between. This CDR3 has 14 amino acids. Looked up from germline, CDR1 is MNHNY and CDR2 is SVGAGI (reference sequence).